The T cell receptor (beta chain) under discussion was sequenced for a study of vaccination effects on CD4 cells after COVID-19. The overall study: Participants received two doses of either the BNT162b2 or mRNA-1273 vaccine.

Generated by immunoSEQ multiplex PCR, the TCRdb table keeps only in-frame clones and is missing some. Of tens of thousands of clones in the sample, approximately 80% were seen once. Of note for this clone: What it binds is unknown.

Using viral peptide pools, the ViraFEST assay grew out antigen-specific CD4+ T cells prior to sequencing. Following an approximately 10-day culture, CD4+ T cells were purified. According to the study, vaccine recipients showed no prior SARS-CoV-2 infection and negative nucleocapsid antibodies. Germline V gene lookup returns CDR1 KGHDR and CDR2 SFDVKD. This CDR3 is 16 amino acids long. The germline V and J ends were trimmed by 4 bases and 2 bases, with 15 bases remaining between them. General study points: Among infection- and vaccine-induced clones, marked clonal contraction occurred late after vaccination.

This clonotype was obtained from a human donor who received a COVID-19 vaccine. V usage is TRBV24-1 and J usage is TRBJ2-3; D possibly corresponds to TRBD1 (7 bases). The source material was CD4+ T cells from PBMCs cultured with HCoV-NL63 spike peptides, sampled before COVID-19 vaccination. The CDR3 sequence is CATSDPRGVDTDTQYF. DNA for the CDR3: TGTGCCACCAGTGACCCCAGGGGGGTAGACACAGATACGCAGTATTTT.